These 22 T cell receptor beta chains were all obtained from the same sample, sequenced in a study of regulatory T cells in long-lasting Graves disease. The time point was: newly diagnosed GD, antithyroid drugs for less than 3 months. The TCR library was prepared using RNA isolated from PBMCs. Researchers made TCR beta libraries by using iRepertoire HTBI primers and running Arm-PCR on CDR3 regions. Using its own MiXCR run on the multiplex PCR reads, TCRdb lists one record per CDR3 protein. The top ten clones hold approximately 20% of a sample with hundreds of thousands of distinct CDR3 sequences, 16% of them seen once. These data also formed part of another study, on T cells in Graves' hyperthyroidism and ophthalmopathy.

The input for sequencing was peripheral blood mononuclear cells (PBMCs), taken at new diagnosis, from a patient treated with antithyroid drugs. The source is a woman aged 25 to 39 with Graves disease.

This clonotype was counted at least ten times. This chain uses TRBV20-1 with TRBJ2-3; possible D gene TRBD1, 6 bases. The CDR3 runs to 13 residues. CDR1 and CDR2 (germline): DFQATT, SNEGSKA (reference sequence). V was cut by 1 base and J by 5 bases, with 10 bases left in between. This CDR3 is CSARVPQGDTQYF. In DNA form, the CDR3 reads TGCAGTGCTAGAGTCCCACAGGGAGATACGCAGTATTTT.

This clonotype was seen more than once but under ten times. A much larger clone sits a single nucleotide away, making a read error possible. V usage is TRBV30 and J usage is TRBJ2-5; D remains unclear. CDR3 length: 11 residues. Germline V gene data show CDR1 as GTSNPN and CDR2 as SVGIG (reference sequence). The CDR3 spells CTWSVIETQYF. The CDR3 DNA sequence: TGTACCTGGAGTGTGATAGAGACCCAGTACTTC.

There are many counts of this clonotype. V gene TRBV28 combines with J gene TRBJ2-7, with 11 bases fitting TRBD2. The junction had 11 bases not matched to a gene; V was cut back by 7 bases and J by 6 bases. Germline CDR1 is MDHEN and CDR2 is SYDVKM. The CDR3 consists of 15 residues. The DNA for the CDR3 is TGTGCCAGCACTACGGGGAGACTAGCGGGATTCGAGCAGTACTTC. Translation gives CASTTGRLAGFEQYF.

This clonotype has at least ten counts. This chain joins TRBV20-1 and TRBJ2-1; 16 bases line up with TRBD2. Germline lookup yields CDR1 DFQATT and CDR2 SNEGSKA (reference sequence). Trimming took 5 bases from V and 1 from J; bases not matched to a gene: 2. This CDR3 has 16 amino acids. The CDR3 loop reads CSAPGLAGGSYNEQFF. DNA for the CDR3: TGCAGTGCTCCGGGACTAGCGGGAGGGTCCTACAATGAGCAGTTCTTC.

This chain uses TRBV29-1 with TRBJ2-1; 11 nucleotides match TRBD2. V dropped 4 bases and J dropped 2; count of bases not matched to a gene: 16. The CDR3 is 19 amino acids. In germline, CDR1 is SQVTM, CDR2 ANQGSEA. CDR3 loop: CSVGANRGGLAVAYNEQFF. CDR3 nucleotide sequence: TGCAGCGTTGGCGCGAATAGAGGGGGACTAGCGGTTGCCTACAATGAGCAGTTCTTC.

This clonotype appeared many times. The V gene is TRBV25-1, the J gene TRBJ2-3; TRBD1 aligns across 10 bases. From germline, CDR1 is MGHDK and CDR2 SYGVNS. Trimming cost V 8 bases and J 0 bases; bases outside gene matches: 11. This CDR3 is built from 17 residues. In DNA, the CDR3 is TGTGCCAGCCCCTTCTGGGACAGGGGTCCAAGCACAGATACGCAGTATTTT. Its protein is CASPFWDRGPSTDTQYF.

This clonotype has a handful of counts. The chain employs TRBV6-2 or TRBV6-3 and TRBJ1-6, with D tentatively TRBD1 (6 bases). CDR1 MNHEY and CDR2 SVGEGT come from the germline V gene. This CDR3 has 14 amino acids. With 5 bases removed from V and 10 bases from J, the gap between germline ends came to 15 bases. CDR3 loop: CASSQELQGSPLHF. CDR3 sequence (DNA): TGTGCCAGCAGTCAAGAATTACAGGGCTCACCCCTCCACTTT.

This chain joins TRBV10-3 and TRBJ1-1, with TRBD1 as a possible D gene (5 bases). The CDR3 sequence is 14 residues long. With 0 bases removed from V and 7 bases from J, the gap between germline ends came to 12 bases. Germline CDR1 ENHRY, CDR2 SYGVKD. The CDR3 nucleotides read TGTGCCATCAGTGAGTCCAGACAGACACTTGAAGCTTTCTTT. Protein product: CAISESRQTLEAFF.

This clonotype was seen ten or more times. This CDR3 is CASTRNRGQETQYF. The CDR3 nucleotides read TGTGCCAGCACCAGAAACAGGGGGCAAGAGACCCAGTACTTC. The genes are TRBV12-3 or TRBV12-4 and TRBJ2-5, with 8 bases lining up with TRBD1. V lost 7 bases to trimming and J lost 2 bases; unmatched junction nucleotides: 6. This CDR3 contains 14 residues.

This clonotype was picked up many times. The chain links TRBV20-1 to TRBJ1-6; 7 positions agree with TRBD1. The germline V gene has CDR1 DFQATT and CDR2 SNEGSKA (reference sequence). The CDR3 runs 12 residues. V lost 5 bases to trimming and J lost 10 bases; unmatched junction nucleotides: 5. Here the CDR3 DNA reads TGCAGTGCTGACAGGACAGGATCACCCCTCCACTTT. This sequence encodes CSADRTGSPLHF.

This clonotype was detected only a few times. This rearrangement joins TRBV2 to TRBJ2-1; TRBD2 is a possible D gene (6 bases). Germline lookup yields CDR1 SNHLY and CDR2 FYNNEI. The CDR3 covers 12 residues. V lost 8 bases and J 8 bases, leaving 13 bases between the germline ends. The CDR3 DNA is TGTGCCAGCGACCGGGGGTTCGATGAGCAGTTCTTC. It codes for CASDRGFDEQFF.

This clonotype was detected ten times or more. The chain is built from TRBV11-2 and TRBJ1-1; 7 bases align to TRBD1. Germline V lookup: CDR1 SGHAT, CDR2 FQNNGV. The CDR3 sequence is 15 residues long. V gave up 5 bases and J gave up 6 bases; unmatched junction bases: 12. The CDR3 DNA sequence: TGTGCCAGCAGCCCAGTTATAGGGGGCGCGTCTGAAGCTTTCTTT. As protein: CASSPVIGGASEAFF.

This clonotype occurred many times. The chain joins TRBV2 to TRBJ1-6; TRBD1 might be the D (5 bases). Germline CDR1 reads SNHLY; CDR2 reads FYNNEI. The CDR3 is made up of 14 amino acids. V was cut by 6 bases and J by 13 bases, with 19 bases left in between. The CDR3 sequence: CASRGTVGISPLHF. The CDR3 coding sequence is TGTGCCAGCAGGGGGACCGTCGGAATCTCGCCCCTCCACTTT.

This clonotype has a handful of counts. The rearrangement links TRBV12-3 or TRBV12-4 to TRBJ2-1; the D gene is possibly TRBD2 (5 bases). V dropped 2 bases and J dropped 4 bases, with 15 bases sitting between them. The CDR3 spans 16 residues. The CDR3 region is CASSLSLGSWYNEQFF. As DNA, the CDR3 is TGTGCCAGCAGTTTATCATTGGGGAGTTGGTACAATGAGCAGTTCTTC.

This clonotype appeared many times. The chain uses TRBV20-1 and TRBJ2-2; D is uncertain. CDR1 is DFQATT, CDR2 SNEGSKA, per germline (reference sequence). Trimming took 1 base from V and 7 from J, leaving 10 bases between them. The CDR3 contains 13 residues. CDR3 in amino acids: CSARGGASGELFF. The DNA of the CDR3 is TGCAGTGCTAGAGGCGGAGCTAGCGGGGAGCTGTTTTTT.

The table lists this clonotype with many counts. This sequence joins TRBV10-3 and TRBJ2-7; 8 bases match TRBD2. The CDR3 runs 12 residues. Germline loops: CDR1 ENHRY, CDR2 SYGVKD. The ends lost 11 bases at V and 2 bases at J; junction bases unmatched: 5. CDR3 bases: TGTGCCGCCTCAGCGGGAGCCTACGAGCAGTACTTC. It translates to CAASAGAYEQYF.

This clonotype has just a few counts. The rearrangement joins TRBV2 to TRBJ2-7, with D hard to call. This CDR3 has 15 residues. CDR1 and CDR2 (germline): SNHLY, FYNNEI. With 7 bases removed from V and 3 bases from J, the gap between germline ends came to 19 bases. CDR3: CASTDGGSTIYEQYF. CDR3 bases: TGTGCCAGCACCGACGGCGGCTCAACCATCTACGAGCAGTACTTC.

This chain connects TRBV29-1 to TRBJ2-1; D is unclear. The CDR3 contains 15 residues. Germline V gives CDR1 SQVTM, CDR2 ANQGSEA. Trimming pared 3 bases from V and 9 bases from J, leaving 21 bases between. CDR3: CSVDTRFPRQSEQFF. CDR3 in DNA: TGCAGCGTTGATACCCGCTTCCCCCGCCAATCTGAGCAGTTCTTC.

This clonotype has just a few counts. The CDR3 nucleotides are TGCAGTGTCAGAAGTTTAGCGGGAGGGACCTACAATGAGCAGTTCTTC. It encodes CSVRSLAGGTYNEQFF. This sequence joins TRBV20-1 and TRBJ2-1; 11 nucleotides match TRBD2. Germline assignment: CDR1 DFQATT and CDR2 SNEGSKA (reference sequence). J lost 2 bases, V lost 7 bases, and 10 bases had no gene match. The CDR3 is made up of 16 amino acids.

The V call is TRBV12-3 or TRBV12-4, the J call TRBJ2-7, with 8 bases that match TRBD1. The CDR3 covers 15 residues. V lost 5 bases to trimming and J lost 2 bases; unmatched junction nucleotides: 8. In DNA form, the CDR3 reads TGTGCCAGCAGTAACCGGGACAGGCATGCCTACGAGCAGTACTTC. Amino acid sequence: CASSNRDRHAYEQYF.

In this sample, this clonotype turned up many times. The genes are TRBV6-1 and TRBJ2-5, with 7 positions matching TRBD2. This CDR3 is 17 amino acids long. V was pared by 6 bases and J by 4 bases, with 17 bases of the junction left unmatched. The germline gives CDR1 MNHNS, CDR2 SASEGT. The CDR3 region is CASSELRDYPPPETQYF. The CDR3 DNA follows: TGTGCCAGCAGCGAACTTAGGGACTACCCTCCGCCAGAGACCCAGTACTTC.

This clonotype occurred many times. This chain links TRBV7-8 with TRBJ1-5, with D maybe TRBD1 (5 bases). Between the trimmed V and J ends, which lost 5 bases and 0 bases, there was a span of 11 bases. The CDR3 consists of 15 residues. Per the germline V gene, CDR1 is SGHVS and CDR2 is FQNEAQ. The CDR3 DNA follows: TGTGCCAGCAGCCTCGACAGAAATAGCAATCAGCCCCAGCATTTT. Encoded protein: CASSLDRNSNQPQHF.